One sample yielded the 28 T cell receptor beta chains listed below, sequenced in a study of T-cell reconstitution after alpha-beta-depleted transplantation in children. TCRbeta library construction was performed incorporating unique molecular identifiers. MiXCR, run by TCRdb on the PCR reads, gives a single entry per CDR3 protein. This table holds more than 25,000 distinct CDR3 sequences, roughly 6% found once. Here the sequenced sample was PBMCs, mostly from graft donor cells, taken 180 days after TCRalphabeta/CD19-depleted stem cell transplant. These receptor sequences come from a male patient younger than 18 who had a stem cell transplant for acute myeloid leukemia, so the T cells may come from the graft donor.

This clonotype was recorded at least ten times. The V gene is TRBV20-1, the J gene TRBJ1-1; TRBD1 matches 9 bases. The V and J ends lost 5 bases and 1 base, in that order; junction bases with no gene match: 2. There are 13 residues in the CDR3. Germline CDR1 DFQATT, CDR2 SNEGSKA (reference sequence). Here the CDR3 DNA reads TGCAGTGCTCAGGACAGGGGGAACACTGAAGCTTTCTTT. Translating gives CSAQDRGNTEAFF.

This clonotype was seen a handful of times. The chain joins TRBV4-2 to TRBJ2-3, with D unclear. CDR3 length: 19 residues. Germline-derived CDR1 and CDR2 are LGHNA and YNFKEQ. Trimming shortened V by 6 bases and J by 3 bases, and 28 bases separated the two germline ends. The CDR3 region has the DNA TGTGCCAGCAGGCCTGGTGCCTCTCACCCCAACCGAGGAACAGATACGCAGTATTTT. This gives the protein CASRPGASHPNRGTDTQYF.

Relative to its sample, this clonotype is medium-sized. The CDR3 loop is CSVEDPGRDNNEQFF. Written as DNA, the CDR3 is TGCAGCGTTGAAGACCCCGGGAGGGACAACAATGAGCAGTTCTTC. V usage is TRBV29-1 and J usage is TRBJ2-1; 8 bases align to TRBD2. The CDR3 is made up of 15 amino acids. Germline V gene data show CDR1 as SQVTM and CDR2 as ANQGSEA. V lost 0 bases and J lost 5; bases outside the gene matches: 6.

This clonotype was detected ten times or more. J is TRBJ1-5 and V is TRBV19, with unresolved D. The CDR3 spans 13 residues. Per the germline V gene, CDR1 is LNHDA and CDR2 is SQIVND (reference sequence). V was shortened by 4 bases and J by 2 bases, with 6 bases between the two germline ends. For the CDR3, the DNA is TGTGCCAGTAGTACCTTAGGCAATCAGCCCCAGCATTTT. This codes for CASSTLGNQPQHF. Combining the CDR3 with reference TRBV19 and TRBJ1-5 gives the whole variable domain DGGITQSPKYLFRKEGQNVTLSCEQNLNHDAMYWYRQDPGQGLRLIYYSQIVNDFQKGDIAEGYSVSREKKESFPLTVTSAQKNPTAFYLCASSTLGNQPQHFGDGTRLSIL.

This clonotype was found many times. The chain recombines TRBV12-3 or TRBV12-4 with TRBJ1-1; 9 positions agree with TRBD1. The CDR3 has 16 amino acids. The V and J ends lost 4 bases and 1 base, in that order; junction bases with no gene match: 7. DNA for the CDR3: TGTGCCAGCAGTTCAGGGCCGGGACAGGGGAACACTGAAGCTTTCTTT. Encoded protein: CASSSGPGQGNTEAFF.

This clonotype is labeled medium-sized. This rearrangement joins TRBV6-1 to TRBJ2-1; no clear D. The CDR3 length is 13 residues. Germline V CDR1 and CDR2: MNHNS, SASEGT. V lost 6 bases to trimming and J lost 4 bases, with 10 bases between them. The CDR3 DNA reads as TGTGCCAGCAGGAGGCGAAGTTACAATGAGCAGTTCTTC. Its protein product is CASRRRSYNEQFF.

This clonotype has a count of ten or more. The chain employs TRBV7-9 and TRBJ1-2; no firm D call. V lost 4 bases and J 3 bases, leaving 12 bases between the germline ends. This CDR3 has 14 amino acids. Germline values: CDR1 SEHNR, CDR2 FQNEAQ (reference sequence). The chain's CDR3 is CASSSGLGDYGYTF. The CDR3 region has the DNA TGTGCCAGCAGCTCTGGGTTGGGAGACTATGGCTACACCTTC.

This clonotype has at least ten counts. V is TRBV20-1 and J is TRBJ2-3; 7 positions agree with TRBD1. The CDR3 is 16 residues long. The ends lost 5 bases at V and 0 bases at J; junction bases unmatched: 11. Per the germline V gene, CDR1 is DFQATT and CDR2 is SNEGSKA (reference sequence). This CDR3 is CSAARWDSPSTDTQYF. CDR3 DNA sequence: TGCAGTGCTGCAAGATGGGACAGTCCGAGCACAGATACGCAGTATTTT.

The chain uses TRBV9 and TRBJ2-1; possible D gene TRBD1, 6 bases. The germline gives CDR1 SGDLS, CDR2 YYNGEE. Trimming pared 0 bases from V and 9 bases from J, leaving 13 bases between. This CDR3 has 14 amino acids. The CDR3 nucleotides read TGTGCCAGCAGCGTAGTGGAACAGGGCATTGAGCAGTTCTTC. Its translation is CASSVVEQGIEQFF. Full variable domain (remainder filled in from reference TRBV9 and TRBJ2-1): DSGVTQTPKHLITATGQRVTLRCSPRSGDLSVYWYQQSLDQGLQFLIQYYNGEERAKGNILERFSAQQFPDLHSELNLSSLELGDSALYFCASSVVEQGIEQFFGPGTRLTVL.

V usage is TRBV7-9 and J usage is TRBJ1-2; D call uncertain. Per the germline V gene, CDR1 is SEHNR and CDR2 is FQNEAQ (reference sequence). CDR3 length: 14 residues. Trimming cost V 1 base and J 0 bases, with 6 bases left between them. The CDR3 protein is CASSLGRTNYGYTF. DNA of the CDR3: TGTGCCAGCAGCTTAGGGCGAACTAACTATGGCTACACCTTC.

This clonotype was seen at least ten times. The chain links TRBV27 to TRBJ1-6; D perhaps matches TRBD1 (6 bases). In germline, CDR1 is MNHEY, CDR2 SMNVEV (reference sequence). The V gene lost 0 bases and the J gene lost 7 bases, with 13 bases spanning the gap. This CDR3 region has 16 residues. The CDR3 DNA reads TGTGCCAGCAGTTTATCCGGACAGCTACTAAATTCACCCCTCCACTTT. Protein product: CASSLSGQLLNSPLHF.

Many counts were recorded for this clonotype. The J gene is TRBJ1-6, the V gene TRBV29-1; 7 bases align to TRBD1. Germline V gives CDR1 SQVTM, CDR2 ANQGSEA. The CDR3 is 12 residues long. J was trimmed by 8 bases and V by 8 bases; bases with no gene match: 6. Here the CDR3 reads CSSLTGDSPLHF. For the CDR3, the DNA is TGCAGCTCTCTAACAGGGGATTCACCCCTCCACTTT. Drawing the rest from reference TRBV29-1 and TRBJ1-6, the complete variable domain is SAVISQKPSRDICQRGTSLTIQCQVDSQVTMMFWYRQQPGQSLTLIATANQGSEATYESGFVIDKFPISRPNLTFSTLTVSNMSPEDSSIYLCSSLTGDSPLHFGNGTRLTVT.

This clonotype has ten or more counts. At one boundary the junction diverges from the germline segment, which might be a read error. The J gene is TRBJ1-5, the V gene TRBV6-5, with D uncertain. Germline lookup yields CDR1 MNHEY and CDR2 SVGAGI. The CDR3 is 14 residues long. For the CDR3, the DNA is TGTGCCATCAGTTCCACCGACCGGGATCAGCCCCAGCATTTT. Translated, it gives CAISSTDRDQPQHF.

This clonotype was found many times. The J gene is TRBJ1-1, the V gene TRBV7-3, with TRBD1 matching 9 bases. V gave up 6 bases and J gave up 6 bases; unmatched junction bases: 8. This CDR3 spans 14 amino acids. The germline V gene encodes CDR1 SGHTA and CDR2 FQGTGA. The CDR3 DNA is TGTGCCAGCAGGAATCCGGGACAGGGCGCTGAAGCTTTCTTT. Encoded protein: CASRNPGQGAEAFF.

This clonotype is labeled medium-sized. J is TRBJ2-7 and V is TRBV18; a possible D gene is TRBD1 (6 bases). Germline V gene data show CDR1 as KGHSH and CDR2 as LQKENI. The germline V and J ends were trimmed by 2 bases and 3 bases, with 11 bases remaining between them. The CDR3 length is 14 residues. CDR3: CASSPSQGYYEQYF. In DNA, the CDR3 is TGTGCCAGCTCACCATCTCAGGGGTACTACGAGCAGTACTTC.

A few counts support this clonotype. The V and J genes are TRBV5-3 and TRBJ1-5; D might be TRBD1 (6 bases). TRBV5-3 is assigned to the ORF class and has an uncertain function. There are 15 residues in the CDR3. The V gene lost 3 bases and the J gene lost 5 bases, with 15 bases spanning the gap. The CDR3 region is CARSSRRGGDQPQHF. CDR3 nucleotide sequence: TGTGCCAGAAGCTCCCGGAGGGGGGGAGATCAGCCCCAGCATTTT.

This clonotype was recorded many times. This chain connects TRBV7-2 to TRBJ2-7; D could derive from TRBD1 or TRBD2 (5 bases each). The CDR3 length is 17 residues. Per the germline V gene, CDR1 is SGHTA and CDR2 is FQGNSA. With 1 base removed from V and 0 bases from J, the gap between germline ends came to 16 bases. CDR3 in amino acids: CASSLVPRDLSSYEQYF. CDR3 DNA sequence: TGTGCCAGCAGCTTAGTACCCCGGGACCTCAGCTCCTACGAGCAGTACTTC.

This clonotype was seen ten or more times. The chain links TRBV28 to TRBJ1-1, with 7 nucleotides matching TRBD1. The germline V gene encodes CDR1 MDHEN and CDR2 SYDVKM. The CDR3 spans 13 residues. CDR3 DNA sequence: TGTGTAACCTCCAGGGGGATGAACACTGAAGCTTTCTTT. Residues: CVTSRGMNTEAFF.

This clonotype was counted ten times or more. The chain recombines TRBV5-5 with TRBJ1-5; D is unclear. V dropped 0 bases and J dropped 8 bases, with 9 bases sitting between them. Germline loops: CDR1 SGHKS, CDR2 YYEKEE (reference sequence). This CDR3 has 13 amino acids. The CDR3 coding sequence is TGTGCCAGCAGCTTGGACAGTTTAAAGCCCCAGCATTTT. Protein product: CASSLDSLKPQHF.

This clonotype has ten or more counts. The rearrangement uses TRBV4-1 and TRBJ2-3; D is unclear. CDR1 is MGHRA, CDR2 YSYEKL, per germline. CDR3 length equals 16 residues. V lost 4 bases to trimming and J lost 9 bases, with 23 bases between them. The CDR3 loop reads CASSLGPQPAPETQYF. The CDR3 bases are TGCGCCAGCAGCCTTGGCCCTCAACCCGCCCCGGAGACGCAGTATTTT.

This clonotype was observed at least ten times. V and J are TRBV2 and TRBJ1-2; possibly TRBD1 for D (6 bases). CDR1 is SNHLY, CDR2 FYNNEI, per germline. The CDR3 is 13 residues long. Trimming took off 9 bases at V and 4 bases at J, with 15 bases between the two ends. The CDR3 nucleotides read TGTGCCAGATCAATTGACAGGTTCTATGGCTACACCTTC. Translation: CARSIDRFYGYTF.

The CDR3 sequence: CAWSANTGELFF. The CDR3 DNA sequence: TGTGCCTGGAGTGCGAACACCGGGGAGCTGTTTTTT. This chain links TRBV30 with TRBJ2-2; D is uncertain. V was trimmed by 1 base and J by 0 bases, leaving 0 bases between them. The length of the CDR3 is 12 residues. Germline V lookup: CDR1 GTSNPN, CDR2 SVGIG (reference sequence).

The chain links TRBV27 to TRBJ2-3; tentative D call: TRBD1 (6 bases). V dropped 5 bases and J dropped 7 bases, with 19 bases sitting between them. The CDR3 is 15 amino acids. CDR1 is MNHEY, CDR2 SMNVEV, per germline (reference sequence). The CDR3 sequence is CASSPGDLGTNTQYF. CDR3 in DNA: TGTGCCAGCAGTCCAGGGGACCTAGGCACGAATACGCAGTATTTT.

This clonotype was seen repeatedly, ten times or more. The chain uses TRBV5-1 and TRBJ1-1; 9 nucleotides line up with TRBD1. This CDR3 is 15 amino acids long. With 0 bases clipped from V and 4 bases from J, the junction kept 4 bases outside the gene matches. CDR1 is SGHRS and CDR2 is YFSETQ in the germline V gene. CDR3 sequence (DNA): TGCGCCAGCAGCTTGGCCCAGACAGGGGGCACTGAAGCTTTCTTT. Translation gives CASSLAQTGGTEAFF.

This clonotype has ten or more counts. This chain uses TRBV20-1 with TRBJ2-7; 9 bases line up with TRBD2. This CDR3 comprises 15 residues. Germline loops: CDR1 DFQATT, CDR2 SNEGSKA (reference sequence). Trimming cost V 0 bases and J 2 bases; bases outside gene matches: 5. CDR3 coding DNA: TGCAGTGCTAGAGACCTTAGCGGGAGCCCCTACGAGCAGTACTTC. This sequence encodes CSARDLSGSPYEQYF.

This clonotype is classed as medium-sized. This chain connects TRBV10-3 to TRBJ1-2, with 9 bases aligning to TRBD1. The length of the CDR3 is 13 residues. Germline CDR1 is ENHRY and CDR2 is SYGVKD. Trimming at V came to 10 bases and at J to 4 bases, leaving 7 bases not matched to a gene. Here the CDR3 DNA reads TGTGCCACGACGGGACAGGGCGTCTATGGCTACACCTTC. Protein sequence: CATTGQGVYGYTF.

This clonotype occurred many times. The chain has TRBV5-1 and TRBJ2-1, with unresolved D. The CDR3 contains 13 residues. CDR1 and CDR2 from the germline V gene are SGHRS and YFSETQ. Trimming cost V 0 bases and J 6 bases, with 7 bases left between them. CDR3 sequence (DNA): TGCGCCAGCAGCTTGGAAGGGCGCAATGAGCAGTTCTTC. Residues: CASSLEGRNEQFF.

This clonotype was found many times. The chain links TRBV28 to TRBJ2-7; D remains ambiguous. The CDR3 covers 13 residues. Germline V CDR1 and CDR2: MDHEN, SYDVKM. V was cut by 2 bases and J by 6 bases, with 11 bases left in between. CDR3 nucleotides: TGTGCCAGCAGTTTAGTCCTAGAGCGCGAGCAGTACTTC. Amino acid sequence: CASSLVLEREQYF. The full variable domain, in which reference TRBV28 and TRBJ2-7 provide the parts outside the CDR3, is DVKVTQSSRYLVKRTGEKVFLECVQDMDHENMFWYRQDPGLGLRLIYFSYDVKMKEKGDIPEGYSVSREKKERFSLILESASTNQTSMYLCASSLVLEREQYFGPGTRLTVT.